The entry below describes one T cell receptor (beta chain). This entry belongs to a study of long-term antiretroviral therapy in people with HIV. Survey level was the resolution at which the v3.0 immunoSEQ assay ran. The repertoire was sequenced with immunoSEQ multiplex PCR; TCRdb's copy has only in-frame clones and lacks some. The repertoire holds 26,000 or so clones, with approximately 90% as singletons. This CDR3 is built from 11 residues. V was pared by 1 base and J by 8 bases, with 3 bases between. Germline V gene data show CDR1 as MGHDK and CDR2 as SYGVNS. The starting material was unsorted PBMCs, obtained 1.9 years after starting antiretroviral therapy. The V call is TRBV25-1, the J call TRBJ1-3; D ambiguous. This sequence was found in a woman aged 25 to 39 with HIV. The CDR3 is CASSEWDTIYF. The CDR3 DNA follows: TGTGCCAGCAGTGAATGGGACACCATATATTTT.